Below, one T cell receptor (beta chain) is given with its context. Its specificity is not known. V was pared by 2 bases and J by 1 base, with 4 bases between. CDR3 length: 13 amino acids. In germline, CDR1 is SGDLS, CDR2 YYNGEE. Profiled with immunoSEQ multiplex PCR; TCRdb holds only in-frame clones, not every one. In the table there are hundreds of thousands of clones, approximately 95% of which are singletons. These data belong to a study of shared clonotypes between healthy human individuals. The wider study: A donor's plate count was three for CD4 naive and three for CD4 memory; CD8 naive had two and CD8 memory one.

Naive CD8 cells lacked CD45RO and underwent positive selection for CCR7, leaving out terminally differentiated effector memory CD45RA+ cells. General study points: Despite large depth, rarefaction showed incomplete sorted-subset sequencing. Approximately 4.5% was the fraction of naive CD4 clonotypes found shared across a few donors. The generation probabilities recorded for non-shared clonotypes fell below those of clonotypes shared by all four donors.

This receptor was obtained from a woman in her 30s in good health. The chain is built from TRBV9 and TRBJ1-5; D not resolved. Sequencing was performed on naive CD8+ T cells sorted from blood. CDR3 nucleotides: TGTGCCAGCAGCGTTACGAGCAATCAGCCCCAGCATTTT. This codes for CASSVTSNQPQHF.